This T cell receptor (beta chain) was found in a study of neurological immune-mediated disorders. TCRdb passed the 5' RACE reads through MiXCR, listing each CDR3 protein once. The profile covers 40,000 to 50,000 distinct CDR3 sequences, with around a tenth appearing a single time and 21% taken by the ten largest. Trimming left V 1 base short and J 7 bases short, with 7 bases between. The CDR3 is 12 residues long. This clonotype was detected many times. The sequencing input was PBMCs. This clonotype originated in a woman in her 40s with HTLV-1-associated myelopathy (HAM/TSP). The chain employs TRBV12-3 or TRBV12-4 and TRBJ1-2; no reliable D call. In DNA form, the CDR3 reads TGTGCCAGCAGTTTAGTGGGCTCTGGCTACACCTTC. It translates to CASSLVGSGYTF.